The T cell receptor beta chain under discussion was sequenced for a study of vaccination and CD4 T cells after COVID-19. The wider study: The cells in question were stimulated using overlapping spike peptides derived from SARS-CoV-2, HCoV-NL63, HCoV-OC43 and HCoV-229E.

CDR1 is MDHEN, CDR2 SYDVKM, per germline. Between the trimmed V and J ends, which lost 7 bases and 7 bases, there was a span of 25 bases. The CDR3 runs to 16 residues. With the Oncomine TCR Beta short-read assay, DNA from cultured CD4+ T cells was sequenced. Genomic DNA was drawn out of CD4+ T cells grown in culture. MiXCR, applied by TCRdb to the PCR reads, yields one record per CDR3 protein. The sample shows around 18,000 distinct CDR3 sequences, 30% to 35% of them seen only once. The treatment was: roughly 10-day PBMC culture with coronavirus spike peptide pools or control peptides (ViraFEST assay). ViraFEST used peptide pools to expand antigen-specific T cells before TCR sequencing. Roughly 2 million PBMCs per well were cultured with roughly 9.6 IU/ml IL-2 and 9 to 10 ug/ml peptide pools. Concerning this clonotype: The antigen is unknown.

The source of this sequence is a human donor with COVID-19. The chain recombines TRBV28 with TRBJ1-1, with D perhaps TRBD1 (6 bases). Material: cultured CD4+ T cells from blood. The CDR3 DNA reads as TGTGCCAGCATCATTCGGGCGGGGGCCCAACTCTTTGAAGCTTTCTTT. Translating it yields CASIIRAGAQLFEAFF.